The 2 T cell receptor beta chains presented below share a single source sample, sequenced in a study of cytomegalovirus exposure and HLA in healthy donors. The study ran its PCR with 60 Vbeta and 13 Jbeta primers. Profiled with immunoSEQ multiplex PCR; TCRdb holds only in-frame clones, not every one. This sample carries over 110,000 clones, 75% to 85% of them seen once, and the ten largest clones take 6.2%. The sequenced material came from PBMCs. These receptors all come from a woman in her thirties or forties in good health and CMV-seropositive.

The V and J genes are TRBV6-5 and TRBJ2-7; TRBD1 aligns across 11 bases. Trimming removed 8 bases from V and 6 bases from J; junction bases left unmatched: 9. This CDR3 has 14 residues. CDR1 MNHEY and CDR2 SVGAGI come from the germline V gene. CDR3 loop: CASAARGQGVEQYF. The CDR3 bases are TGTGCCAGCGCCGCGAGGGGACAGGGGGTCGAGCAGTACTTC.

The chain links TRBV5-1 to TRBJ2-2, with 10 bases fitting TRBD2. This CDR3 is 17 amino acids long. With V trimmed by 0 bases and J by 5 bases, 7 bases remained unmatched. Per the germline V gene, CDR1 is SGHRS and CDR2 is YFSETQ. CDR3 DNA: TGCGCCAGCAGCTTGGTGGCTAGCGGGAGTGTAACCGGGGAGCTGTTTTTT. Residues: CASSLVASGSVTGELFF.